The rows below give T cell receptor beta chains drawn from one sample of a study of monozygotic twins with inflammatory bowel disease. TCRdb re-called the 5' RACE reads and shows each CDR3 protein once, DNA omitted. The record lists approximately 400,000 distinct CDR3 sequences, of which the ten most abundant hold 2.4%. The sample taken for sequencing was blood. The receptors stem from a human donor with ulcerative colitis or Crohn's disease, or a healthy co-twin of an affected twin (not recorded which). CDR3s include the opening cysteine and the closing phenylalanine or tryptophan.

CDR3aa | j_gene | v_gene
CASSLRIREQYF | TRBJ2-7 | TRBV28
CASSLGLAVSSYEQYF | TRBJ2-7 | TRBV5-1
CAWKRGNEQFF | TRBJ2-1 | TRBV30
CASRGGGANTGELFF | TRBJ2-2 | TRBV12-3/TRBV12-4
CASSLHQTGELFF | TRBJ2-2 | TRBV11-2
CASSFGGGASDGELFF | TRBJ2-2 | TRBV5-1
CSVEFVQVANTGELFF | TRBJ2-2 | TRBV29-1
CASSYGTGPNSPLHF | TRBJ1-6 | TRBV7-6
CASSLGQIYEQFF | TRBJ2-1 | TRBV7-9
CASTSDEAGSDTQYF | TRBJ2-3 | TRBV28
CASSLSDRADSYEQYF | TRBJ2-7 | TRBV7-9
CASSLQGLGYTGELFF | TRBJ2-2 | TRBV5-1
CASSQTGQSVDTQYF | TRBJ2-3 | TRBV7-3
CASSLTASNQPQHF | TRBJ1-5 | TRBV12-3/TRBV12-4
CASSYKYEQYF | TRBJ2-7 | TRBV3-1
CASSQDIEREVWNEQFF | TRBJ2-1 | TRBV4-3
CASSLGLATSTDTQYF | TRBJ2-3 | TRBV7-9
CASTKEPSTDTQYF | TRBJ2-3 | TRBV3-1
CASSLAFDSQIYEQYF | TRBJ2-7 | TRBV7-2
CSAQESGDTQYF | TRBJ2-3 | TRBV20-1
CASSLAQTSGGYNEQFF | TRBJ2-1 | TRBV7-2
CASSLLGGGEGELFF | TRBJ2-2 | TRBV6-5
CASSLFGINYEQYF | TRBJ2-7 | TRBV5-6
CSARTHTDTQYF | TRBJ2-3 | TRBV20-1
CASSVTGAFNQPQHF | TRBJ1-5 | TRBV5-1
CASSSGPDNYGYTF | TRBJ1-2 | TRBV7-2
CASSVGGVRQETQYF | TRBJ2-5 | TRBV9
CASWPDGSFNEQFF | TRBJ2-1 | TRBV6-1
CASSSRGFGPNTGELFF | TRBJ2-2 | TRBV7-8
CASRKNRDLGQPQHF | TRBJ1-5 | TRBV19
CASSLGRTNTEAFF | TRBJ1-1 | TRBV5-4
CASMSSNTGELFF | TRBJ2-2 | TRBV5-1
CASSEQRNNEQFF | TRBJ2-1 | TRBV10-2
CSARDGDSGANVLTF | TRBJ2-6 | TRBV20-1
CASSLKSASGGFTYNEQFF | TRBJ2-1 | TRBV5-1
CASSTLAGPTGELFF | TRBJ2-2 | TRBV11-2
CASRPDRGRNSPLHF | TRBJ1-6 | TRBV6-1
CSASRQDQETQYF | TRBJ2-5 | TRBV20-1
CASSYPTSGKYTDTQYF | TRBJ2-3 | TRBV6-2/TRBV6-3
CASSRTGTLSYEQYF | TRBJ2-7 | TRBV4-2
CASSIEPGSMNTEAFF | TRBJ1-1 | TRBV19